This T cell receptor (beta chain) was documented in a study of T-cell reconstitution after alpha-beta-depleted transplantation in children. Whole-study results and caveats: From surviving recipient T cells and thymic progenitors came the high day-60 TCRbeta diversity observed in some patients. At the one-year point after transplant, T-cell counts and TCRbeta diversity were found to come mostly from T cells that had been newly produced. Where alpha-beta T cells came from about two months after transplant was reportedly several hundred expanded graft clones.

The V and J ends lost 0 bases and 3 bases respectively, with 9 bases between them. The CDR3 loop spans 15 amino acids. Germline V gene sequence: CDR1 LGHNA, CDR2 YSLEER. Concerning this clonotype itself: The target antigen is unknown.

Library preparation (for TCRbeta) was performed with unique molecular identifiers. TCRdb independently ran MiXCR on the PCR reads; one entry per CDR3 protein. The repertoire holds around 960,000 distinct CDR3 sequences, with about 31% as singletons. The rearrangement joins TRBV4-3 to TRBJ2-1, with D uncertain. The sequences come from PBMCs, mostly from graft donor cells, collected 360 days after TCRalphabeta/CD19-depleted stem cell transplant. The TCR sequence derives from a boy under three years old who had a stem cell transplant for SCID, so the T cells may come from the graft donor. Here the CDR3 reads CASSQDRPGYNEQFF. CDR3 sequence (DNA): TGCGCCAGCAGCCAAGATAGGCCAGGCTACAATGAGCAGTTCTTC.